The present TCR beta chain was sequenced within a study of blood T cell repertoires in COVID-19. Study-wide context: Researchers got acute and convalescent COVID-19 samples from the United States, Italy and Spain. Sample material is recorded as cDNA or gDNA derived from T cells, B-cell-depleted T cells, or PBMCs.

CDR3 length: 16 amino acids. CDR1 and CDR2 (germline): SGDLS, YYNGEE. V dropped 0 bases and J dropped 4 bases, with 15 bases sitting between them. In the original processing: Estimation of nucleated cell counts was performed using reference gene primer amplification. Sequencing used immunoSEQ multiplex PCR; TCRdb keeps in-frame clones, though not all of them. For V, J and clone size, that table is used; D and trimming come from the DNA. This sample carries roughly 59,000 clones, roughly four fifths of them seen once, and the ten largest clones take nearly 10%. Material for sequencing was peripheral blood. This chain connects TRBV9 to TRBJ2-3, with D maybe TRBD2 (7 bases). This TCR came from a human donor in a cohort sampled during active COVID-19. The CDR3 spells CASSVDEWGGADTQYF. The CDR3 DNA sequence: TGTGCCAGCAGCGTAGACGAATGGGGGGGCGCAGATACGCAGTATTTT.